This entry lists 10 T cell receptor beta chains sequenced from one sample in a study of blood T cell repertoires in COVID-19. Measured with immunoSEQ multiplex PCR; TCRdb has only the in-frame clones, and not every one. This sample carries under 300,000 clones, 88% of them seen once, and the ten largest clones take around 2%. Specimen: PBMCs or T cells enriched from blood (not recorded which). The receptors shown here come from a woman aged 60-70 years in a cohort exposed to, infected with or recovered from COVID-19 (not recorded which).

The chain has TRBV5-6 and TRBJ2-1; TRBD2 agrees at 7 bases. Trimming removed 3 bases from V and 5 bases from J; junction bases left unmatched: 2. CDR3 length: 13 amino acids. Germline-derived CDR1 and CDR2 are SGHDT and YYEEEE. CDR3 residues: CASSWGLNNEQFF. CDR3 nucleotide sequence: TGTGCCAGCAGCTGGGGACTAAACAATGAGCAGTTCTTC.

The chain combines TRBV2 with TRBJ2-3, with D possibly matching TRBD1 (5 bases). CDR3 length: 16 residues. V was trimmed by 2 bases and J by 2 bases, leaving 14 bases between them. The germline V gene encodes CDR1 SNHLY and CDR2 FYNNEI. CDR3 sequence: CASSESRDTFTDTQYF. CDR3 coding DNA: TGTGCCAGCAGTGAATCCAGGGATACGTTCACAGATACGCAGTATTTT.

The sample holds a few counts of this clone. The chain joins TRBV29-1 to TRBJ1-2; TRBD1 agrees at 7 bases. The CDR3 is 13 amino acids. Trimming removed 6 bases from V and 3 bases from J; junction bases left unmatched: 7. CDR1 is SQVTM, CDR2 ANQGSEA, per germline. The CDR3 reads CSVLTGEDYGYTF. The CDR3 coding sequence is TGCAGCGTCCTTACAGGGGAGGACTATGGCTACACCTTC. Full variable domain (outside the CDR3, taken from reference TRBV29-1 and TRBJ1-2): SAVISQKPSRDICQRGTSLTIQCQVDSQVTMMFWYRQQPGQSLTLIATANQGSEATYESGFVIDKFPISRPNLTFSTLTVSNMSPEDSSIYLCSVLTGEDYGYTFGSGTRLTVV.

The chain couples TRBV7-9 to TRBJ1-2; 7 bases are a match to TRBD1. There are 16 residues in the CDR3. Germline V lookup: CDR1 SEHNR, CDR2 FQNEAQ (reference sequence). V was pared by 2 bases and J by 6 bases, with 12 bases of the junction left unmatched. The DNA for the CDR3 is TGTGCCAGCAGCTTAAGGGACCGAGACAGGGAAAATGGCTACACCTTC. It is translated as CASSLRDRDRENGYTF.

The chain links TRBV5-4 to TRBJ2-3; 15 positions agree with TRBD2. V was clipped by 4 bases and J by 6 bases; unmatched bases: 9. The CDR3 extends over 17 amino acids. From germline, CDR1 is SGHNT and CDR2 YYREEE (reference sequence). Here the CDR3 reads CASSPPGLAGGVDTQYF. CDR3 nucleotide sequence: TGTGCCAGCAGCCCACCGGGACTAGCGGGAGGAGTTGATACGCAGTATTTT.

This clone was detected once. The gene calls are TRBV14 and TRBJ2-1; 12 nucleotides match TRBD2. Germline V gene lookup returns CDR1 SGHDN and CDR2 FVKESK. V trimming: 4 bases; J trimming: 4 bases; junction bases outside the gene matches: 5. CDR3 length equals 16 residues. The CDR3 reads CASSRTSGRPYNEQFF. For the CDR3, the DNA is TGTGCCAGCAGCCGCACTAGCGGGAGGCCGTACAATGAGCAGTTCTTC.

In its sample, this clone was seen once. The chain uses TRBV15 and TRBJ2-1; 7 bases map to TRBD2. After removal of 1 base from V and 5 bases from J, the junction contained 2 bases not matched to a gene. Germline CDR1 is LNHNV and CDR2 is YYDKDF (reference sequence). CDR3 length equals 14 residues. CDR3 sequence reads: CATSRVGGDNEQFF. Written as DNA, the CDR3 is TGTGCCACCAGCAGAGTGGGGGGGGACAATGAGCAGTTCTTC.

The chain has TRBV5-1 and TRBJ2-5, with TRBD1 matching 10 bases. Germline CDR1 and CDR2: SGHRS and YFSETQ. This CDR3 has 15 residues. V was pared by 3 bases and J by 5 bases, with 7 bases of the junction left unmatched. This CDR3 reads CASSSGTGVWETQYF. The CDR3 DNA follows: TGCGCCAGCAGCTCCGGGACAGGGGTATGGGAGACCCAGTACTTC. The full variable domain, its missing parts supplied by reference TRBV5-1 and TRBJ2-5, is KAGVTQTPRYLIKTRGQQVTLSCSPISGHRSVSWYQQTPGQGLQFLFEYFSETQRNKGNFPGRFSGRQFSNSRSEMNVSTLELGDSALYLCASSSGTGVWETQYFGPGTRLLVL.

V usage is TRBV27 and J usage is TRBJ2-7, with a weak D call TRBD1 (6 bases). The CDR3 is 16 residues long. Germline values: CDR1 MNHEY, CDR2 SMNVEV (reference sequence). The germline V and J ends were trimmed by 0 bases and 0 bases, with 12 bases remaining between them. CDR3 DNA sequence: TGTGCCAGCAGTTTATCGGCCGTGGACAGCTCCTACGAGCAGTACTTC. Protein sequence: CASSLSAVDSSYEQYF.

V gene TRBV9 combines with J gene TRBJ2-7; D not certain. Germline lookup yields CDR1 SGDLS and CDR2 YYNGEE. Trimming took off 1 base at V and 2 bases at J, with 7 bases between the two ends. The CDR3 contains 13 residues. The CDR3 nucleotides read TGTGCCAGCAGCGTAAGCCCCGCCTACGAGCAGTACTTC. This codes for CASSVSPAYEQYF.